This T cell receptor (beta chain) was captured by sequencing in a study of T cell clonality in common variable immunodeficiency. Notes on the study in general: Common variable immunodeficiency TCR beta sequences reportedly had fewer deletions and N-nucleotide insertions.

Profiling relied on immunoSEQ multiplex PCR, and the TCRdb table lists in-frame clones only, not all of them. The data show tens of thousands of clones, with none appearing a single time. This clone has at least ten counts. What it binds is unknown. The CDR3 is cut off 3 residues early in the read; its end comes from the germline J gene. The CDR3 is made up of 12 amino acids. V was shortened by 2 bases and J by 7 bases, with 6 bases between the two germline ends. CDR1 and CDR2 (germline): PRHDT, FYEKMQ (reference sequence). The chain uses TRBV13 and TRBJ2-1, with D uncertain. The sequenced sample was peripheral blood mononuclear cells. This clonotype was sampled from a person between 18 and 75 years old in good health. Partial CDR3 DNA: TGTGCCAGCAGCTTACCCCAGAATGAG. This encodes CASSLPQNE. The full CDR3 sequence reads CASSLPQNEQFF.